This T cell receptor beta chain is from a study of T-cell memory formation after mild COVID-19. The CDR3 is 13 amino acids. Per the germline V gene, CDR1 is DFQATT and CDR2 is SNEGSKA (reference sequence). V lost 7 bases to trimming and J lost 2 bases, with 13 bases between them. Libraries for TCRalpha and TCRbeta carried sample barcodes and unique molecular identifiers via 5'RACE. TCRdb re-called the 5' RACE reads with MiXCR, one entry per CDR3 protein. The sample holds 240,000 or so distinct CDR3 sequences, roughly 10% seen once. A few counts support this clonotype. Specimen: PBMCs or a T cell subset sorted from them (not recorded which). V gene TRBV20-1 combines with J gene TRBJ2-3; no firm D call. The sequence was collected from a man between 18 and 35 years old who had mild COVID-19 (a few samples of this study predate the infection). Cell type and time point are not known. The CDR3 DNA is TGCAGTGATCGGTCCGGGTCCACAGATACGCAGTATTTT. Amino acids: CSDRSGSTDTQYF.